This T cell receptor beta chain was retrieved from a study of Graves' ophthalmopathy and Graves' hyperthyroidism. Ophthalmopathy was moderately-to-severely active, CAS at least 3, NOSPECS at least 4, lasting under 3 months. As diagnostic evidence, clinical symptoms, serum thyroxine, TRAb, thyroid ultrasound and orbital computed tomography were relied upon. RNA transcripts yielded amplified TCR beta CDR3 regions. HTBI primers primed a first-round RT-PCR, and a second-round multiplex PCR followed. Using its own MiXCR run on the multiplex PCR reads, TCRdb lists one record per CDR3 protein. The repertoire holds about 480,000 distinct CDR3 sequences, with around 14% as singletons. V gave up 0 bases and J gave up 7 bases, with 7 bases separating them. Germline lookup yields CDR1 MNHNS and CDR2 SASEGT. This CDR3 spans 13 amino acids.

The receptor was isolated from a woman aged 25 to 45 with Graves' ophthalmopathy. The genes are TRBV6-1 and TRBJ1-5; D gene uncertain. Sequencing input: blood. CDR3 loop: CASSEAERQPQHF. DNA of the CDR3: TGTGCCAGCAGTGAAGCGGAGCGGCAGCCCCAGCATTTT.